This T cell receptor beta chain originates from a study of T cell changes during pregnancy in multiple sclerosis (dated by TCRdb to the late 2010s). Regarding the research as a whole: In women with multiple sclerosis, the researchers looked at how the T cell repertoire shifted as pregnancy progressed.

Reading from cysteine to phenylalanine, the CDR3 counts 14 amino acids. Only CDR3 DNA remains: 42 bases, in frame from the first base. V is cut by 5 bases and J by 4 bases, and the space between the germline ends is 15 bases. From the germline V gene (reference sequence), CDR1 is SGHNT and CDR2 is YYREEE. Library construction relied on the immunoSEQ multiplex PCR assay. What TCRdb holds here is the immuneACCESS table cut down to in-frame rearrangements. Part of the clones is not present; checked against another copy, under half of the missing clones reflect an unresolved V gene, and the others are unexplained. The sample data list about 110,000 clones, and roughly nine tenths of these were observed just once. The top ten clones comprise 3.5% of the sample. With respect to this clone: Its binding antigen is unknown. Base qualities are not provided; no much larger clone lies one nucleotide away.

In this chain, TRBV5-4 is recombined with TRBJ1-2; no D gene can be assigned with confidence. The specimen was peripheral blood, collected after pregnancy. This clonotype originated in a female donor with multiple sclerosis, enrolled in a pregnancy study. For the CDR3, the sequence is CASRYDTEVYGYTF. At the DNA level, the sequence is TGTGCCAGCAGATATGATACAGAAGTCTATGGCTACACCTTC. The CDR3, completed at both ends by the reference TRBV5-4 and TRBJ1-2 genes, gives the full variable domain ETGVTQSPTHLIKTRGQQVTLRCSSQSGHNTVSWYQQALGQGPQFIFQYYREEENGRGNFPPRFSGLQFPNYSSELNVNALELDDSALYLCASRYDTEVYGYTFGSGTRLTVV.